This T cell receptor beta chain was identified in a study of cytomegalovirus exposure and HLA in healthy donors. Study as a whole: Unique TCR beta sequences numbering 117 million came from around 180 million T cells in an earlier analysis. From HLA-typed donors, an early data release held tens of millions of unique TCRs.

This clone has just a few counts. Antigen specificity is unknown. V dropped 8 bases and J dropped 2; count of bases not matched to a gene: 5. The CDR3 loop spans 15 amino acids. The germline CDR1 and CDR2 sequences are SGHRS and YFSETQ. Findings and caveats of the study: Further analysis was carried out later, and it showed several of the most significant clusters appearing linked to common viral pathogens. What TCR beta sequences reportedly achieved was accurate prediction of HLA-A and HLA-B alleles in most subjects.

Researchers ran the PCR with 60 Vbeta and 13 Jbeta primers. Clones were read by immunoSEQ multiplex PCR, and TCRdb kept only the in-frame ones, dropping some. The sample includes about 82,000 clones, roughly 9.1% of them seen just once. The sequencing input was PBMCs. The chain uses TRBV5-1 and TRBJ2-2, with 11 positions matching TRBD2. The TCR comes from a man in his 60s in good health and CMV-seropositive. CDR3 nucleotides: TGCGCCAGTACTAGCGGGGGACCTAACACCGGGGAGCTGTTTTTT. Residues: CASTSGGPNTGELFF.